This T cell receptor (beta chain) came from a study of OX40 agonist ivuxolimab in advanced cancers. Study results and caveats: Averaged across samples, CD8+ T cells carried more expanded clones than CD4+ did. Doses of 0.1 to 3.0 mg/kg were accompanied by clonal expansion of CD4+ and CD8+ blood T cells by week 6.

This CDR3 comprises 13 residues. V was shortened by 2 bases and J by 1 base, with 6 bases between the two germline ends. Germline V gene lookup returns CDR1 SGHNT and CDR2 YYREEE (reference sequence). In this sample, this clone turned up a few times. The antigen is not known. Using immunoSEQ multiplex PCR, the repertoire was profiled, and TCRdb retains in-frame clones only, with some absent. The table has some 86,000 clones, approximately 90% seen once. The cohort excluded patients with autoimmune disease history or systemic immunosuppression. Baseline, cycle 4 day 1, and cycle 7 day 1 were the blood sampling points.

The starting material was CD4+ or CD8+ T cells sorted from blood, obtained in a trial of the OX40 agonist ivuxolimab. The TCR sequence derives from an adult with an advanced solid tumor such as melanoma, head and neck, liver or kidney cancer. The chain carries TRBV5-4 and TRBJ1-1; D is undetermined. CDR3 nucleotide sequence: TGTGCCAGCAGCTTCGGTCAGAACACTGAAGCTTTCTTT. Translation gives CASSFGQNTEAFF.